This record covers a single T cell receptor beta chain. The target antigen is unknown. The same CDR3 also results from other DNA sequences found in this sample. These data belong to a study of graft-versus-host responses after intestinal transplantation. Profiled with immunoSEQ multiplex PCR; TCRdb holds only in-frame clones, not every one. The sample has about 96,000 clones, over 85% seen once; the top ten hold roughly 0.3%. The CDR3 sequence is 13 residues long. The junction had 1 base not matched to a gene; V was cut back by 4 bases and J by 2 bases. CDR1 is KGHSH, CDR2 LQKENI, per germline. The sequenced sample was unstimulated CD4+ T cells sorted from spleen or lymph node cells, obtained before intestinal transplant. The clonotype originates from a human donor who received an intestinal transplant. This chain links TRBV18 with TRBJ2-5; TRBD2 matches 7 bases. The CDR3 loop is CASSQGLQETQYF. The CDR3 DNA sequence: TGTGCCAGCTCACAGGGACTACAAGAGACCCAGTACTTC. The full variable domain, with the rest looked up from reference TRBV18 and TRBJ2-5, is NAGVMQNPRHLVRRRGQEARLRCSPMKGHSHVYWYRQLPEEGLKFMVYLQKENIIDESGMPKERFSAEFPKEGPSILRIQQVVRGDSAAYFCASSQGLQETQYFGPGTRLLVL.